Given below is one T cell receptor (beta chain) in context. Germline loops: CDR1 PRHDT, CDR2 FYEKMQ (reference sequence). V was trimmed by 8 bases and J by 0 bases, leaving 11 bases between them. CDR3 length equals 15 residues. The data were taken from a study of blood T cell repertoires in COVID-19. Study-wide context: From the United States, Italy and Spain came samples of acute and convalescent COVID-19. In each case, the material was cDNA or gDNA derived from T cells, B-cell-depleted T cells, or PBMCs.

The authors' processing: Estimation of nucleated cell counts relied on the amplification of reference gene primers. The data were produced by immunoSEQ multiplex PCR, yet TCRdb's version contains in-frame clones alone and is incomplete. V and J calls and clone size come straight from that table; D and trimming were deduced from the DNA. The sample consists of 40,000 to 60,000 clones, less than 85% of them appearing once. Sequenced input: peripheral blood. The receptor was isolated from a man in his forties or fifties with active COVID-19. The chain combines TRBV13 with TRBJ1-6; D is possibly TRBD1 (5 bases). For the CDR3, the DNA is TGTGCCAGCCAATCAGGGATCTCCTATAATTCACCCCTCCACTTT. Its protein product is CASQSGISYNSPLHF.